This entry is about one TCR beta chain. This clone was picked up one time. Its antigen has not been determined. Base qualities are not provided; no much larger clone lies one nucleotide away. TCRbeta CDR3 regions were amplified from genomic DNA using the immunoSEQ Assay, a bias-controlled multiplex PCR. As for the authors' bioinformatics: The number of nucleated cells in each sample was estimated by amplification of reference gene primers within the assay. To quantify the absolute abundance of each unique TCRbeta CDR3 rearrangement, sequence reads were collapsed and filtered. For each sample, productive Simpson clonality was calculated by taking the square root of Simpson's diversity index across productive rearrangements. Held by TCRdb, this immuneACCESS table contains in-frame sequences only and omits some clones. Under half of the omission traces to an unresolved V gene where checked; the cause of the rest is unknown. That table furnishes V, J and clone size, whereas the DNA furnished D and trimming. A total of tens of thousands of clones appear in this sample, less than 85% of them only once. The ten largest make up roughly 4.8% of the sample.

These data come from a study of blood T cell repertoires in COVID-19 (TCRdb year 2020). Context from the whole study: Samples from collaborators originated in the United States, Italy and Spain and spanned both the acute and convalescent phases of COVID-19. The sample metadata nearly always contained a de-identified subject ID, COVID-19 status, age in years and sex. Where HLA class I and class II types were available, the types were taken from metadata supplied by the sample provider, not from assay-based typing. Samples were obtained from the ongoing ImmuneRACE study (first 160 participants) and from roughly 1,300 subjects provided by 6 global collaborators. The prospective study material was composed of cDNA or gDNA derived from T cells, B-cell-depleted T cells, or PBMCs. Deeply sampled blood TCRbeta repertoires from subjects exposed to, actively infected with, or recovered from COVID-19 were included in the dataset. A freely available public database, intended as a resource for researchers studying the immune response to SARS-CoV-2, is where the repertoires were released. General study outcomes and caveats: Clinical and demographic metadata were provided uncurated, with the amount varying by source and participant.

The collaborating institutions used their own protocols to collect whole blood in K2EDTA tubes. For TCRbeta analysis, collaborators shipped samples in one of three forms: frozen whole blood, isolated PBMCs, or DNA extracted from either of those sample types. CDR1 is given as SGHNT and CDR2 as YYREEE, both from the germline V gene (reference sequence). The CDR3 runs 17 residues from the cysteine to the phenylalanine. Just the 51-base CDR3 DNA is kept, in frame starting at base 1. V is cut back by 1 base and J by 8 bases, with 10 bases in the junction unmatched. The V and J segments used are TRBV5-4 and TRBJ2-1; TRBD2 agrees with 12 junctional bases. The sequencing input was peripheral blood. The sequence derives from a woman in her 70s with acute or convalescent COVID-19. The DNA sequence is TGTGCCAGCAGCTTGTATCGGCTAGCGGGGGGGATATATGAGCAGTTCTTC. Its protein product is CASSLYRLAGGIYEQFF.